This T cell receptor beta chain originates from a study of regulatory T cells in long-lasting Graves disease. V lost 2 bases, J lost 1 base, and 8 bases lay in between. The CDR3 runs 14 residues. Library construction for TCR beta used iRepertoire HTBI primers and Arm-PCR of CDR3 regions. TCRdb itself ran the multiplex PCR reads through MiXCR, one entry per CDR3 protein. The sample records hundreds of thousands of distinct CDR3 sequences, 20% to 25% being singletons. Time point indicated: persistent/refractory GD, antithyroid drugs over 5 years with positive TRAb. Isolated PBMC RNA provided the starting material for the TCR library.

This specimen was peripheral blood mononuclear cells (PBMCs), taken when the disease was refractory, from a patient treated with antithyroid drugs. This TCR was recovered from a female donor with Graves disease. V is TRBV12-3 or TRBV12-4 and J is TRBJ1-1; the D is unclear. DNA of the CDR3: TGTGCCAGCAGTTTATATCAAGGGAACACTGAAGCTTTCTTT. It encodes CASSLYQGNTEAFF.